One and the same sample provided the 15 T cell receptor beta chains below, sequenced in a study of T cells in Graves' hyperthyroidism and ophthalmopathy. The CDR3 regions of TCR beta were amplified from RNA transcripts. First-round RT-PCR targeting the TCR CDR3 was performed with the HTBI primer set. A single record per CDR3 protein comes from TCRdb applying MiXCR to the multiplex PCR reads. The data contain 600,000 to 700,000 distinct CDR3 sequences, 40% to 55% of them singletons. Sequences were obtained from peripheral blood or thyroid tissue (not recorded which). Receptors were obtained from an adult man with Graves' disease, either hyperthyroidism or ophthalmopathy (not recorded which).

The J gene is TRBJ1-2, the V gene TRBV19; D may be TRBD1 (6 bases). This CDR3 is built from 14 residues. The ends were cut back, 5 bases at V and 4 bases at J, with 14 bases in the middle. Germline lookup yields CDR1 LNHDA and CDR2 SQIVND (reference sequence). This CDR3 is CASSLQGRPYGYTF. CDR3 DNA sequence: TGTGCCAGTAGTCTGCAGGGGAGGCCCTATGGCTACACCTTC.

V gene TRBV12-3 or TRBV12-4 combines with J gene TRBJ1-5; the match to TRBD1 covers 8 bases. V shed 6 bases and J 6 bases; nucleotides not matched to a gene: 4. This CDR3 contains 13 residues. The CDR3 DNA reads as TGTGCCAGCAGCCGGGACAGGAGTCAGCCCCAGCATTTT. This encodes CASSRDRSQPQHF.

With regard to this clonotype: A single base separates this from a much larger clone, so it may be a read error. The chain has TRBV2 and TRBJ1-4; 9 bases map to TRBD1. The CDR3 loop spans 14 amino acids. Germline values: CDR1 SNHLY, CDR2 FYNNEI. V lost 6 bases to trimming and J lost 5 bases; unmatched junction nucleotides: 4. The CDR3: CASRLGQGNEKLFF. The CDR3 DNA reads as TGTGCCAGCAGGCTGGGACAGGGAAATGAAAAACTGTTTTTT.

This sequence joins TRBV10-3 and TRBJ1-5, with TRBD1 identical over 7 bases. From germline, CDR1 is ENHRY and CDR2 SYGVKD. This CDR3 is 16 amino acids long. With V trimmed by 11 bases and J by 2 bases, 15 bases remained unmatched. The CDR3 spells CAWSLRQGTGNQPQHF. CDR3 coding DNA: TGTGCCTGGAGTCTCCGCCAAGGGACAGGCAATCAGCCCCAGCATTTT.

This chain links TRBV9 with TRBJ2-5; weak D call: TRBD2 (5 bases). Per germline, CDR1 SGDLS and CDR2 YYNGEE. This CDR3 comprises 17 residues. V was cut by 0 bases and J by 2 bases, with 17 bases left in between. The CDR3 DNA sequence: TGTGCCAGCAGCGTAGCTATGGACTCCAATGCTCAAGAGACCCAGTACTTC. It codes for CASSVAMDSNAQETQYF.

The chain is built from TRBV7-8 and TRBJ1-1; D not resolved. The CDR3 has 16 residues. Germline assignment: CDR1 SGHVS and CDR2 FQNEAQ. The V gene lost 2 bases and the J gene lost 0 bases, with 13 bases spanning the gap. CDR3 nucleotides: TGTGCCAGCAGCTTAATGGGAGCTACCTTGAACACTGAAGCTTTCTTT. Its protein product is CASSLMGATLNTEAFF.

This clonotype has a handful of counts. The chain combines TRBV7-2 with TRBJ1-6; possibly TRBD1 for D (6 bases). CDR1 SGHTA and CDR2 FQGNSA come from the germline V gene. V was clipped by 7 bases and J by 0 bases, with 16 bases between them. The CDR3 consists of 17 residues. The CDR3 loop reads CASTPPGASSYNSPLHF. The CDR3 nucleotides are TGTGCCAGCACCCCACCAGGGGCTAGCTCCTATAATTCACCCCTCCACTTT.

At least ten counts were recorded for this clonotype. The V call is TRBV19, the J call TRBJ1-1, with 9 nucleotides matching TRBD1. This CDR3 is 14 amino acids long. V trimming: 4 bases; J trimming: 5 bases; junction bases outside the gene matches: 5. The germline CDR1 and CDR2 sequences are LNHDA and SQIVND (reference sequence). The CDR3 sequence is CASSTQGAKTEAFF. CDR3 DNA: TGTGCCAGTAGTACACAGGGGGCGAAAACTGAAGCTTTCTTT.

The J gene is TRBJ1-6, the V gene TRBV20-1, with 8 positions matching TRBD1. The CDR3 totals 15 residues. The trim removed 4 bases at V and 7 bases at J, leaving 9 bases unmatched. Germline CDR1 is DFQATT and CDR2 is SNEGSKA (reference sequence). CDR3 in amino acids: CSAIGQGRGNSPLHF. The CDR3 DNA reads as TGCAGTGCTATAGGACAGGGTAGGGGGAATTCACCCCTCCACTTT.

The CDR3 nucleotides are TGTGCCAGCAGCTTCGGAGGCGGGATCTCTGGAAACACCATATATTTT. This codes for CASSFGGGISGNTIYF. The chain combines TRBV7-9 with TRBJ1-3; D gene uncertain. V was trimmed by 3 bases and J by 0 bases, leaving 12 bases between them. This CDR3 region has 16 residues. Germline V gene sequence: CDR1 SEHNR, CDR2 FQNEAQ (reference sequence).

This clonotype has only a few counts. The J gene is TRBJ2-7, the V gene TRBV20-1, with D tentatively TRBD2 (5 bases). Trimming took 3 bases from V and 7 from J, leaving 13 bases between them. The germline CDR1 and CDR2 sequences are DFQATT and SNEGSKA (reference sequence). The CDR3 contains 12 residues. The DNA for the CDR3 is TGCAGTGCTAGCGGGAACAGTGGGGAGCAGTACTTC. The encoded protein is CSASGNSGEQYF.

A word on this clonotype: The missing conserved phenylalanine or tryptophan at the end of this CDR3 makes a read error likely. This sequence joins TRBV15 and TRBJ1-2; D not certain. The CDR3 spans 14 residues. The V end was cut by 8 bases, the J end by 7 bases, with 20 bases between. The V gene's germline CDR1 is LNHNV and CDR2 YYDKDF (reference sequence). The CDR3 bases are TGTGCCACCCGCGGGGTGGGAGATATTGGTGGCTACACCTCC. Translation: CATRGVGDIGGYTS.

The genes are TRBV7-2 and TRBJ1-6; 8 nucleotides match TRBD1. Germline V gene data show CDR1 as SGHTA and CDR2 as FQGNSA. V trimming: 1 base; J trimming: 7 bases; junction bases outside the gene matches: 6. The CDR3 loop spans 16 amino acids. The DNA for the CDR3 is TGTGCCAGCAGCTTAGAGTCGACAGGGGAAAATTCACCCCTCCACTTT. Residues: CASSLESTGENSPLHF.

This clonotype appeared a single time. The J gene is TRBJ1-1, the V gene TRBV10-3; no clear D gene. This CDR3 has 12 residues. V lost 0 bases to trimming and J lost 10 bases, with 9 bases between them. CDR1 is ENHRY and CDR2 is SYGVKD in the germline V gene. CDR3 sequence reads: CAISESGLGAFF. DNA for the CDR3: TGTGCCATCAGTGAGTCGGGTCTTGGAGCTTTCTTT.

The chain employs TRBV15 and TRBJ1-2; no clear D. V was cut by 3 bases and J by 6 bases, with 8 bases left in between. CDR3 length equals 12 residues. Germline CDR1 is LNHNV and CDR2 is YYDKDF (reference sequence). CDR3 in DNA: TGTGCCACCAGCAGCCACCAGGATGGCTACACCTTC. Translation gives CATSSHQDGYTF.